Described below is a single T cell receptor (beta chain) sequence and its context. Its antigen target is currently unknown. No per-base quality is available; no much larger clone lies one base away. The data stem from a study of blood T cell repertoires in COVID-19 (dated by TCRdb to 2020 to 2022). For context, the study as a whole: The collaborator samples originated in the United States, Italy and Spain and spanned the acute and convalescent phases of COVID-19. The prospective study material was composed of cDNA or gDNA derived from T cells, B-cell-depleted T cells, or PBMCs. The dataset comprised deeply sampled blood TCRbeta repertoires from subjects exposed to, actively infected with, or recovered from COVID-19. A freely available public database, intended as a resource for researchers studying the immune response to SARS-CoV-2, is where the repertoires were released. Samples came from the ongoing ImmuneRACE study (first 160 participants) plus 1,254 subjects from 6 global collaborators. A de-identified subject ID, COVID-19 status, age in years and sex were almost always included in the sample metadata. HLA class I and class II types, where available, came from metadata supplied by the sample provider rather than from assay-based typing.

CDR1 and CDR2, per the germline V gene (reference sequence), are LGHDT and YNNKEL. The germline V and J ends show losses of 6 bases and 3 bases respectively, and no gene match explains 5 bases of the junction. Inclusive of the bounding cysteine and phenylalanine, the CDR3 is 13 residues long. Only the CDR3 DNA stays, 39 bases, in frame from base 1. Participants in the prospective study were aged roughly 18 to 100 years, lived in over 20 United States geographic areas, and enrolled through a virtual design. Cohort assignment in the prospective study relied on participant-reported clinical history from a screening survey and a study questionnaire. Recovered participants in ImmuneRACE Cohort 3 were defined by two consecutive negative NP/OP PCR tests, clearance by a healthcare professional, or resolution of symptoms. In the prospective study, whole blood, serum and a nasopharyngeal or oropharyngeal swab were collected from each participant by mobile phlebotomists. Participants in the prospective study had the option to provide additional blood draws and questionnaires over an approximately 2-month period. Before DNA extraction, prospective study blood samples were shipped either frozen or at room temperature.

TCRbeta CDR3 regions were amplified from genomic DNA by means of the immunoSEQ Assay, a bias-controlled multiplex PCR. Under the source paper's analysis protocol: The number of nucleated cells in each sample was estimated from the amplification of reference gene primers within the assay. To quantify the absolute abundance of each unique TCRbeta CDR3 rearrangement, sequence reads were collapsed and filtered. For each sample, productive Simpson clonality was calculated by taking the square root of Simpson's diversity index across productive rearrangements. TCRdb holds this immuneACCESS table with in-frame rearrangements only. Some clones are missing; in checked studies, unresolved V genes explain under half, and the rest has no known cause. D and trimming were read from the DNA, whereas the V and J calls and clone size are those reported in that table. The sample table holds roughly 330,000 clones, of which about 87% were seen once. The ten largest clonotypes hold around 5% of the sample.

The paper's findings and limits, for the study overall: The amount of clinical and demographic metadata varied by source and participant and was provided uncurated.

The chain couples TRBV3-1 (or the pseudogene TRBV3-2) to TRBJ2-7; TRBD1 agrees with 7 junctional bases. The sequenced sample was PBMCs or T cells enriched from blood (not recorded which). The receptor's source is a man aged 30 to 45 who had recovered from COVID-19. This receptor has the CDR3 CASSFRDSYEQYF. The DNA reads TGTGCCAGCAGTTTCCGGGACAGCTACGAGCAGTACTTC.